The TCR beta chain described here comes from a study of molecular identifiers for immune sequencing clone quantification. Study observations and caveats: Same-barcode identical TCR molecules could make highly expanded clones look smaller than they are. In a background of roughly 970,000 naive cells, spiked Jurkat TCR RNA from one cell was reportedly detectable. Clones of above 20 RNA copies carried over 97% of effector molecules; in naive cells they carried under 1%.

This clonotype has a handful of counts. Its antigen is unknown. As previously described, bulk TCR libraries were made using listed TCR primers. Each CDR3 protein gets one entry after TCRdb re-called the PCR reads with MiXCR. The sample has 60,000 to 70,000 distinct CDR3 sequences, roughly 17% seen once. CDR1 and CDR2 (germline): MGHRA, YSYEKL. CDR3 size: 17 residues. Trimming removed 0 bases from V and 4 bases from J; junction bases left unmatched: 3. The clonotype was recovered from a human donor in good health. Some libraries in this study had Jurkat cell RNA spiked in. Sequencing was performed on naive CD8+ T cells from blood, with Jurkat cell RNA spiked in. Noted subset: FACS-sorted CD8+CD4-CCR7+CD45RA+ naive T cells. This chain uses TRBV4-1 with TRBJ2-2; TRBD2 aligns across 12 bases. The CDR3 loop reads CASSQDGLAGPTGELFF. As DNA, the CDR3 is TGCGCCAGCAGCCAAGATGGACTAGCGGGACCCACCGGGGAGCTGTTTTTT.